This T cell receptor (beta chain) was observed in a study of T cells expressing NK-cell markers (dated by TCRdb to between 2020 and 2021). For context, the study as a whole: Seven to nine donors provided sorted CD3+CD56+NKG2C+, CD3+CD56+NKG2C- and CD3+CD56-NKG2C+ T-cell subsets, whose TCR beta-chain repertoires were profiled. Among the eight sequenced donors, only one was HCMV-seronegative, while the other seven were HCMV-seropositive. The eight sequenced donors were randomly selected healthy volunteers, three men and five women. The libraries were sequenced on Illumina HiSeq 2000/2500, MiSeq or NextSeq, producing 2 x 150 bp reads. Broader findings and caveats from the paper: Those dominant clonotypes were again the most abundant among CD3+CD56-NKG2C+ cells in a few donors, at roughly 25-60.1%. It remained unclear whether the expanded NKG2C-expressing T cell clones were specific for HCMV antigens. In over five donors, the dominant CD3+CD56+NKG2C+ clonotypes were among the top 10 CD8+ clonotypes and accounted for roughly 1.0-8% of CD8+ T cells.

Concerning this clonotype itself: The antigen this receptor binds is unknown.

Sequenced on an Illumina HiSeq 2000. The TCR beta cDNA libraries were made using 5'RACE template switching, a step that added both a universal primer site and unique molecular identifiers. Priming for cDNA synthesis came from the TCR beta constant segment, and two successive PCR amplification steps followed. Per the source publication's procedure: Reads were demultiplexed and grouped by UMI with MIGEC, and clonotypes were assembled and quantified with MiTCR. To remove erroneous sequences, TCR cDNA sequences were retained only when supported by two or more reads. The tcR package was used for downstream repertoire analysis, and clonotypes were matched across fractions by CDR3 nucleotide sequence plus V segment. VDJmatch was used to annotate antigen specificity against VDJdb, with one amino acid substitution allowed in CDR3. Based on TCRdb reprocessing of the reads, there is one entry per CDR3 protein sequence, and DNA is missing. The V and J calls, along with clone size, are taken from TCRdb and not from the paper's own processing. The sample's table lists a count of 250,000 or so distinct CDR3 sequences. The ten largest clonotypes hold around 4.3% of the sample.

A commercial ELISA kit detecting HCMV-specific IgG in serum was used to determine HCMV serostatus. Peripheral blood mononuclear cells were isolated from blood by Ficoll density gradient centrifugation. Including cysteine and phenylalanine, the CDR3 has 12 amino acids. DNA is not recorded here. The germline V gene (reference sequence) provides CDR1 MNHNY and CDR2 SVGAGI. The sequenced sample was blood T cells: a sorted CD56 or NKG2C T cell subset, CD4+ or CD8+ T cells, or bulk PBMC T cells (not recorded which). Rearrangement joined TRBV6-6 to TRBJ1-1; absent DNA, TCRdb's TRBD1 call cannot be checked. The receptor was derived from a woman between 18 and 69 years old in good health. This receptor has the CDR3 CASSGDRVRAFF.